The next 11 T cell receptor beta chains were all read from a single sample in a study of shared clonotypes between healthy human individuals. Assay used: immunoSEQ multiplex PCR; TCRdb lists only in-frame clones, some missing. The sample includes a few million clones, approximately 94% of them seen just once. What was sequenced was naive CD4+ T cells sorted from blood. Noted subset: CD45RA+ positively selected. These receptor sequences come from a man between 18 and 35 years old in good health.

The chain recombines TRBV29-1 with TRBJ2-7; D possibly uses TRBD1 or TRBD2 (5 bases each). The CDR3 length is 12 residues. V was pared by 5 bases and J by 4 bases, with 12 bases between. Germline V gene sequence: CDR1 SQVTM, CDR2 ANQGSEA. For the CDR3, the DNA is TGCAGCGTTAAGAGGGGTGCTTACGAGCAGTACTTC. Protein: CSVKRGAYEQYF.

This clone was recorded once. The chain carries TRBV28 and TRBJ2-5, with D unresolved. Trimming pared 3 bases from V and 0 bases from J, leaving 11 bases between. The CDR3 length is 15 residues. Per germline, CDR1 MDHEN and CDR2 SYDVKM. CDR3 region: CASSFKRGYQETQYF. In DNA, the CDR3 is TGTGCCAGCAGTTTTAAGCGTGGCTACCAAGAGACCCAGTACTTC.

This chain joins TRBV12-5 and TRBJ1-6; D is possibly TRBD1 (5 bases). The CDR3 totals 15 residues. V lost 0 bases, J lost 10 bases, and 13 bases lay in between. Per the germline V gene, CDR1 is LGHNT and CDR2 is FRNRAP. This CDR3 is CASGLVPRVKSPLHF. CDR3 sequence (DNA): TGTGCTAGTGGTTTGGTGCCCAGGGTTAAATCACCCCTCCACTTT.

The chain carries TRBV2 and TRBJ2-5, with TRBD2 identical over 10 bases. Germline V lookup: CDR1 SNHLY, CDR2 FYNNEI. Losses at the gene ends were 3 bases for V and 5 bases for J; bases not matched to a gene: 12. The CDR3 is 17 amino acids. CDR3 in DNA: TGTGCCAGCAGTGATATAGGGCTAGCGGGGGTCGGGGAGACCCAGTACTTC. Encoded protein: CASSDIGLAGVGETQYF.

This clone showed up just once. The chain uses TRBV7-2 and TRBJ2-5; TRBD1 or TRBD2 may be the D gene (7 bases each). Germline V gene sequence: CDR1 SGHTA, CDR2 FQGNSA. The CDR3 is 16 amino acids. Trimming left V 0 bases short and J 1 base short, with 12 bases between. CDR3 sequence (DNA): TGTGCCAGCAGCTTAGCGGGGGGGACAGTCCAAGAGACCCAGTACTTC. Its translation is CASSLAGGTVQETQYF.

The rearrangement joins TRBV18 to TRBJ1-2, with 7 bases lining up with TRBD1. Trimming at V came to 1 base and at J to 4 bases, leaving 3 bases not matched to a gene. The CDR3 runs 14 residues. In germline, CDR1 is KGHSH, CDR2 LQKENI. The CDR3 nucleotides are TGTGCCAGCTCACCACTTGGGACAGCCTATGGCTACACCTTC. Encoded protein: CASSPLGTAYGYTF.

The chain uses TRBV7-2 and TRBJ1-2; D is unclear. The V and J ends lost 1 base and 0 bases respectively, with 6 bases between them. CDR1 is SGHTA, CDR2 FQGNSA, per germline. The CDR3 length is 14 residues. The CDR3 region is CASSLGHANYGYTF. DNA for the CDR3: TGTGCCAGCAGCTTAGGACACGCTAACTATGGCTACACCTTC.

This rearrangement joins TRBV6-1 to TRBJ2-1; TRBD2 matches 13 bases. From germline, CDR1 is MNHNS and CDR2 SASEGT. V lost 2 bases and J lost 6; bases outside the gene matches: 4. The CDR3 consists of 16 residues. As DNA, the CDR3 is TGTGCCAGCAGTGAATTAACTAGCGGGGGGGGCAATGAGCAGTTCTTC. Encoded protein: CASSELTSGGGNEQFF.

The genes are TRBV10-3 and TRBJ2-1; no clear D. Per germline, CDR1 ENHRY and CDR2 SYGVKD. V gave up 3 bases and J gave up 8 bases, with 8 bases separating them. The CDR3 has 12 residues. DNA for the CDR3: TGTGCCATCAGTGACGGGCTATATGAGCAGTTCTTC. Its protein is CAISDGLYEQFF.

The chain recombines TRBV15 with TRBJ2-7, with 7 bases aligning to TRBD2. CDR1 is LNHNV and CDR2 is YYDKDF in the germline V gene (reference sequence). The CDR3 is 16 residues long. Losses at the gene ends were 1 base for V and 5 bases for J; bases not matched to a gene: 11. The CDR3 nucleotides read TGTGCCACCAGCAGAGGTCCTGGGGGAGGGCCCAACGAGCAGTACTTC. It specifies CATSRGPGGGPNEQYF. Variable domain in full (rest from reference TRBV15 and TRBJ2-7): DAMVIQNPRYQVTQFGKPVTLSCSQTLNHNVMYWYQQKSSQAPKLLFHYYDKDFNNEADTPDNFQSRRPNTSFCFLDIRSPGLGDTAMYLCATSRGPGGGPNEQYFGPGTRLTVT.

The chain carries TRBV5-4 and TRBJ2-7; D might be TRBD2 (6 bases). The CDR3 is 15 residues long. Germline loops: CDR1 SGHNT, CDR2 YYREEE (reference sequence). V was cut by 4 bases and J by 0 bases, with 14 bases left in between. CDR3 sequence reads: CASSNSGGSSYEQYF. The CDR3 coding sequence is TGTGCCAGCAGCAATAGCGGCGGTAGCTCCTACGAGCAGTACTTC.